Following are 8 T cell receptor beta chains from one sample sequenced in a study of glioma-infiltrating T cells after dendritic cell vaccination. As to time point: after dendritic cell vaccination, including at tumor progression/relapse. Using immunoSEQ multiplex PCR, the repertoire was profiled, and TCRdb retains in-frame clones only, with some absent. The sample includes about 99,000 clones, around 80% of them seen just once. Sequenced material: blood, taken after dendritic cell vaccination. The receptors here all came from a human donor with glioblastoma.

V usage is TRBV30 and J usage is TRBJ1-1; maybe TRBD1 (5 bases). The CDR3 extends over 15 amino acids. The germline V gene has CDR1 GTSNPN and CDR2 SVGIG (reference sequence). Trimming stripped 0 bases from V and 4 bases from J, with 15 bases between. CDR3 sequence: CAWSVRRGSITEAFF. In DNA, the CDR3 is TGTGCCTGGAGTGTACGAAGGGGTAGTATCACTGAAGCTTTCTTT. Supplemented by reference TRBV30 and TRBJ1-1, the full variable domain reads SQTIHQWPATLVQPVGSPLSLECTVEGTSNPNLYWYRQAAGRGLQLLFYSVGIGQISSEVPQNLSASRPQDRQFILSSKKLLLSDSGFYLCAWSVRRGSITEAFFGQGTRLTVV.

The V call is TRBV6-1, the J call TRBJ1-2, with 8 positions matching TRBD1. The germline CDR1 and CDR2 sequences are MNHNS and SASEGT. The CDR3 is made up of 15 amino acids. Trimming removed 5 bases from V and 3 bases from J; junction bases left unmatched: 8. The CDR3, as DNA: TGTGCCAGCAGTAACCCGGACAGGGCTTACTATGGCTACACCTTC. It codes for CASSNPDRAYYGYTF.

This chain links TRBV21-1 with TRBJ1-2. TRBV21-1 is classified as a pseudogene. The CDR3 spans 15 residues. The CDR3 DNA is TGTGCCAGCAGCGATCTTTCATTCGGGGGGCCTGGCTACACCTTC. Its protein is CASSDLSFGGPGYTF.

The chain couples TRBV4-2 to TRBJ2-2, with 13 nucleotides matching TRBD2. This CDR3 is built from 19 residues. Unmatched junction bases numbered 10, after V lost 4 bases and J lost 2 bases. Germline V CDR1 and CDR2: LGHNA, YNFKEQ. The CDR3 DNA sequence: TGTGCCAGCAGCCGGCGAGGGACTAGCGGGGCCATTAACACCGGGGAGCTGTTTTTT. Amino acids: CASSRRGTSGAINTGELFF.

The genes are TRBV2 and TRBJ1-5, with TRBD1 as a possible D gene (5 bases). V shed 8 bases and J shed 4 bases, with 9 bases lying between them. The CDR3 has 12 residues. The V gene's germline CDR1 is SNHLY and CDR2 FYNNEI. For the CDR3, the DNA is TGTGCCAGCCGACAGCAAAATCAGCCCCAGCATTTT. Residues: CASRQQNQPQHF.

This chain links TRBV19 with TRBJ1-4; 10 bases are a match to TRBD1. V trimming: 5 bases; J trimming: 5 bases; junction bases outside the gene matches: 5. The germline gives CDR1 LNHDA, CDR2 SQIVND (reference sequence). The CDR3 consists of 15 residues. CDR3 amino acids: CASSPDRGGNEKLFF. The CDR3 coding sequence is TGTGCCAGTAGTCCGGACAGGGGGGGGAATGAAAAACTGTTTTTT. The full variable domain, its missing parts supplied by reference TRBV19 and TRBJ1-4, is DGGITQSPKYLFRKEGQNVTLSCEQNLNHDAMYWYRQDPGQGLRLIYYSQIVNDFQKGDIAEGYSVSREKKESFPLTVTSAQKNPTAFYLCASSPDRGGNEKLFFGSGTQLSVL.

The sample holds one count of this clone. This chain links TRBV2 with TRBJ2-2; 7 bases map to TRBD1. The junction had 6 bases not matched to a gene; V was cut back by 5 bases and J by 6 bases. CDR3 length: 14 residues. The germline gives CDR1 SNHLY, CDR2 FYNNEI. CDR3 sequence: CASSLTGSPGELFF. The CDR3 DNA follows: TGTGCCAGCAGTTTGACAGGGAGCCCCGGGGAGCTGTTTTTT.

CDR3 region: CASSSRTGRTDTQYF. CDR3 in DNA: TGCGCCAGCAGCTCGCGGACAGGCCGCACAGATACGCAGTATTTT. The chain carries TRBV5-1 and TRBJ2-3, with TRBD1 identical over 7 bases. The germline gives CDR1 SGHRS, CDR2 YFSETQ. The CDR3 is 15 amino acids. With V trimmed by 3 bases and J by 1 base, 5 bases remained unmatched.